One and the same sample provided the 13 T cell receptor beta chains below, sequenced in a study of shared clonotypes between healthy human individuals. Libraries were prepared by immunoSEQ multiplex PCR; TCRdb keeps only in-frame clonotypes and omits some of them. The sample shows 2 million to 2.5 million clones, more than 85% of them seen only once. The sequenced sample consisted of naive CD4+ T cells from PBMCs. Subset specified: CD45RA+ positively selected. The receptors here all came from a man aged 18 to 29 in good health. Some clones in this sample may be carry-over from other donors' samples.

The chain carries TRBV7-2 and TRBJ2-5; TRBD2 matches at 11 bases. Germline trimming cut 1 base from V and 5 bases from J; bases unmatched to any gene: 9. The CDR3 runs 17 residues. Germline V gene data show CDR1 as SGHTA and CDR2 as FQGNSA. CDR3 DNA: TGTGCCAGCAGCTTAGGTACTAGCGGGAGTTGGCGGGAGACCCAGTACTTC. Protein: CASSLGTSGSWRETQYF.

The chain employs TRBV5-5 and TRBJ2-1; the match to TRBD2 covers 8 bases. The CDR3 is 14 residues long. Per germline, CDR1 SGHKS and CDR2 YYEKEE (reference sequence). V was pared by 5 bases and J by 8 bases, with 9 bases of the junction left unmatched. CDR3 sequence: CASSEGTRGYEQFF. CDR3 DNA: TGTGCCAGCAGTGAGGGGACTAGGGGTTATGAGCAGTTCTTC.

The gene calls are TRBV28 and TRBJ1-5; 8 nucleotides line up with TRBD1. This CDR3 is 16 amino acids long. V dropped 10 bases and J dropped 0; count of bases not matched to a gene: 11. Germline CDR1 and CDR2: MDHEN and SYDVKM. CDR3 loop: CATGTGWGYSNQPQHF. The CDR3 DNA sequence: TGTGCCACCGGGACAGGTTGGGGGTATAGCAATCAGCCCCAGCATTTT.

CDR3 sequence reads: CASSLWLASDGEQFF. CDR3 nucleotides: TGCGCCAGCAGCTTGTGGCTAGCATCCGACGGGGAGCAGTTCTTC. This rearrangement joins TRBV5-1 to TRBJ2-1, with D tentatively TRBD2 (5 bases). The germline gives CDR1 SGHRS, CDR2 YFSETQ. The CDR3 extends over 15 amino acids. V lost 1 base to trimming and J lost 10 bases, with 18 bases between them.

The CDR3: CASSSGTGGNWNEQFF. CDR3 nucleotides: TGTGCCAGCAGCTCCGGGACAGGGGGGAATTGGAATGAGCAGTTCTTC. J is TRBJ2-1 and V is TRBV11-2; TRBD1 aligns across 11 bases. Germline V gene sequence: CDR1 SGHAT, CDR2 FQNNGV. The CDR3 sequence is 16 residues long. Unmatched junction bases numbered 9, after V lost 4 bases and J lost 7 bases.

The chain links TRBV7-2 to TRBJ2-3, with D perhaps TRBD1 or TRBD2 (6 bases each). The CDR3 loop spans 15 amino acids. Germline CDR1 is SGHTA and CDR2 is FQGNSA. Trimming took off 6 bases at V and 7 bases at J, with 20 bases between the two ends. The CDR3 here is CASRPRGGTWYTQYF. The DNA of the CDR3 is TGTGCCAGCAGGCCGCGGGGCGGGACATGGTATACGCAGTATTTT. The variable domain in full, completed from reference TRBV7-2 and TRBJ2-3, reads GAGVSQSPSNKVTEKGKDVELRCDPISGHTALYWYRQSLGQGLEFLIYFQGNSAPDKSGLPSDRFSAERTGGSVSTLTIQRTQQEDSAVYLCASRPRGGTWYTQYFGPGTRLTVL.

The rearrangement uses TRBV18 and TRBJ2-7; TRBD1 agrees at 8 bases. Trimming took 3 bases from V and 1 from J; bases not matched to a gene: 8. The germline V gene encodes CDR1 KGHSH and CDR2 LQKENI. The CDR3 contains 16 residues. The CDR3 reads CASSPRATGGSYEQYF. CDR3 sequence (DNA): TGTGCCAGCTCACCCAGGGCAACAGGGGGGTCCTACGAGCAGTACTTC.

The CDR3 here is CASSLSLAGASYEQYF. The CDR3 nucleotides are TGTGCCAGCAGCTTATCTCTAGCGGGGGCCTCCTACGAGCAGTACTTC. The chain carries TRBV7-2 and TRBJ2-7; TRBD2 aligns across 10 bases. The V and J ends lost 2 bases and 0 bases, in that order; junction bases with no gene match: 4. Germline assignment: CDR1 SGHTA and CDR2 FQGNSA. This CDR3 spans 16 amino acids.

The rearrangement uses TRBV2 and TRBJ2-3, with D tentatively TRBD1 or TRBD2 (6 bases each). V dropped 5 bases and J dropped 6 bases, with 15 bases sitting between them. The germline gives CDR1 SNHLY, CDR2 FYNNEI. The CDR3 is 14 amino acids. Here the CDR3 DNA reads TGTGCCAGCAGTAGGGGGGTTGATGGGGATACGCAGTATTTT. As protein: CASSRGVDGDTQYF. The full variable domain, its missing parts supplied by reference TRBV2 and TRBJ2-3, is EPEVTQTPSHQVTQMGQEVILRCVPISNHLYFYWYRQILGQKVEFLVSFYNNEISEKSEIFDDQFSVERPDGSNFTLKIRSTKLEDSAMYFCASSRGVDGDTQYFGPGTRLTVL.

This chain connects TRBV9 to TRBJ2-1, with 14 nucleotides matching TRBD2. From germline, CDR1 is SGDLS and CDR2 YYNGEE. CDR3 length: 20 residues. After removal of 3 bases from V and 4 bases from J, the junction contained 15 bases not matched to a gene. The CDR3 DNA reads TGTGCCAGCAGCGGATTGGGAGCGACTAGCGGGAGGGTGAGATACAATGAGCAGTTCTTC. It codes for CASSGLGATSGRVRYNEQFF.

The V gene is TRBV29-1, the J gene TRBJ2-3, with D unresolved. The germline V gene encodes CDR1 SQVTM and CDR2 ANQGSEA. Trimming removed 7 bases at V and 2 bases at J, with 13 bases between. This CDR3 contains 13 residues. The CDR3 DNA follows: TGCAGCGGAAAGGGCCCGTACACAGATACGCAGTATTTT. This encodes CSGKGPYTDTQYF.

This clone was seen a few times. V is TRBV5-5 and J is TRBJ1-3; TRBD1 agrees at 9 bases. The CDR3 runs 16 residues. Germline values: CDR1 SGHKS, CDR2 YYEKEE (reference sequence). J lost 4 bases, V lost 0 bases, and 5 bases had no gene match. CDR3 sequence (DNA): TGTGCCAGCAGCTTGGGAGGACAGGGGTTCGGAAACACCATATATTTT. Its protein is CASSLGGQGFGNTIYF.

The chain uses TRBV27 and TRBJ1-4; no definite D call. The CDR3 length is 14 residues. The germline CDR1 and CDR2 sequences are MNHEY and SMNVEV (reference sequence). V was cut by 5 bases and J by 4 bases, with 11 bases left in between. The CDR3 reads CASSRRQINEKLFF. The CDR3 DNA follows: TGTGCCAGCAGTAGGCGGCAGATTAATGAAAAACTGTTTTTT.